This TCR beta chain stems from a study of blood T cell repertoires in COVID-19. The wider study: Donors in the United States, Italy and Spain gave samples during acute or convalescent COVID-19. The cDNA or gDNA used as material had been derived from T cells, B-cell-depleted T cells, or PBMCs.

The Seattle patients, enrolled during active infection, were followed longitudinally. Germline CDR1 is LGHDT and CDR2 is YNNKEL (reference sequence). Trimming cost V 3 bases and J 15 bases; bases outside gene matches: 11. The CDR3 sequence is 13 residues long. The repertoire was sequenced with immunoSEQ multiplex PCR; TCRdb's copy has only in-frame clones and lacks some. The profile shows roughly 440,000 clones, more than 70% of them singletons. Material for sequencing was peripheral blood. The chain recombines TRBV3-1 (or the pseudogene TRBV3-2) with TRBJ1-5; 7 bases match TRBD1. This TCR derives from a woman aged 45-60 years with COVID-19, enrolled during active disease. The chain's CDR3 is CASSQEHRGPAHF. The CDR3 region has the DNA TGTGCCAGCAGCCAGGAGCACAGGGGCCCCGCGCATTTT.